One sample yielded the 31 T cell receptor beta chains listed below, sequenced in a study of T-cell memory formation after mild COVID-19. In TCRdb, the 5' RACE reads were re-called with MiXCR into one record per CDR3 protein. The sample lists 140,000 to 150,000 distinct CDR3 sequences, approximately 6% occurring once. The sample taken for sequencing was PBMCs or a T cell subset sorted from them (not recorded which). Receptor source: an adult woman who had mild COVID-19 (a few samples of this study predate the infection). Cell type and time point are not known.

There are a few counts of this clonotype. The genes are TRBV18 and TRBJ1-5; D possibly corresponds to TRBD1 (5 bases). This CDR3 is 13 amino acids long. Germline V gene data show CDR1 as KGHSH and CDR2 as LQKENI. V was cut by 8 bases and J by 1 base, with 9 bases left in between. CDR3 loop: CASRGGSNQPQHF. CDR3 bases: TGTGCCAGCCGCGGGGGAAGCAATCAGCCCCAGCATTTT. The variable domain in full, with the rest retrieved from reference TRBV18 and TRBJ1-5, is NAGVMQNPRHLVRRRGQEARLRCSPMKGHSHVYWYRQLPEEGLKFMVYLQKENIIDESGMPKERFSAEFPKEGPSILRIQQVVRGDSAAYFCASRGGSNQPQHFGDGTRLSIL.

The chain carries TRBV5-1 and TRBJ2-1; 10 nucleotides match TRBD2. Trimming took 6 bases from V and 7 from J; bases not matched to a gene: 10. The CDR3 sequence is 15 residues long. CDR1 SGHRS and CDR2 YFSETQ come from the germline V gene. The CDR3 bases are TGCGCCAGCACATCATCTAGCGGGGGCTTTAATGAGCAGTTCTTC. It codes for CASTSSSGGFNEQFF.

There are many counts of this clonotype. The chain recombines TRBV12-3 or TRBV12-4 with TRBJ2-5, with D uncertain. The CDR3 spans 12 residues. V was shortened by 3 bases and J by 4 bases, with 6 bases between the two germline ends. CDR3 DNA sequence: TGTGCCAGCAGTTTTACCCTAGAGACCCAGTACTTC. Protein product: CASSFTLETQYF.

This clonotype has only a few counts. One junction end does not reproduce the germline sequence, and a read error may be involved. J is TRBJ1-2 and V is TRBV15; TRBD1 agrees at 7 bases. Germline lookup yields CDR1 LNHNV and CDR2 YYDKDF (reference sequence). This CDR3 has 13 amino acids. CDR3 DNA: TGTGCCACCAGCAGAGGACGAACAGGGGAAAAAAAATTC. This sequence encodes CATSRGRTGEKKF. The complete variable domain, with remaining parts taken from reference TRBV15 and TRBJ1-2, reads DAMVIQNPRYQVTQFGKPVTLSCSQTLNHNVMYWYQQKSSQAPKLLFHYYDKDFNNEADTPDNFQSRRPNTSFCFLDIRSPGLGDTAMYLCATSRGRTGEKKFGSGTRLTVV.

The J gene is TRBJ2-3, the V gene TRBV5-1; D possibly corresponds to TRBD1 (6 bases). Looked up from germline, CDR1 is SGHRS and CDR2 is YFSETQ. The CDR3 covers 16 residues. The V and J ends lost 5 bases and 2 bases respectively, with 18 bases between them. The DNA of the CDR3 is TGCGCCAGCAGTCCTCCGGGACATGCAGCCACAGATACGCAGTATTTT. Amino acid sequence: CASSPPGHAATDTQYF.

The chain uses TRBV27 and TRBJ1-5; TRBD1 agrees at 9 bases. CDR1 and CDR2 (germline): MNHEY, SMNVEV (reference sequence). This CDR3 is built from 15 residues. V lost 4 bases, J lost 2 bases, and 3 bases stayed unmatched. CDR3 DNA sequence: TGTGCCAGCAGTTCGACAGGGGGGCGCAATCAGCCCCAGCATTTT. As protein: CASSSTGGRNQPQHF.

This clonotype was counted only a few times. The V and J genes are TRBV12-3 or TRBV12-4 and TRBJ1-6, with no clear D. The length of the CDR3 is 15 residues. Between the trimmed V and J ends, which lost 3 bases and 9 bases, there was a span of 15 bases. CDR3 DNA sequence: TGTGCCAGCAGTTTGTCGCTAGCCGGCGGTTCACCCCTCCACTTT. The encoded protein is CASSLSLAGGSPLHF.

This clonotype came up many times. The V call is TRBV27, the J call TRBJ2-2; no definite D call. V was trimmed by 2 bases and J by 7 bases, leaving 8 bases between them. The CDR3 covers 13 residues. Germline assignment: CDR1 MNHEY and CDR2 SMNVEV (reference sequence). The CDR3 protein is CASSLAWGGELFF. The CDR3 bases are TGTGCCAGCAGTTTAGCTTGGGGCGGGGAGCTGTTTTTT.

This clonotype was seen repeatedly, ten times or more. The chain carries TRBV5-1 and TRBJ2-7; D is uncertain. Trimming took 1 base from V and 4 from J, leaving 15 bases between them. Germline V lookup: CDR1 SGHRS, CDR2 YFSETQ. CDR3 size: 15 residues. The CDR3 sequence is CASSLKAGAIYEQYF. In DNA, the CDR3 is TGCGCCAGCAGCTTGAAGGCAGGCGCAATTTACGAGCAGTACTTC.

The genes are TRBV20-1 and TRBJ2-3, with 9 nucleotides matching TRBD2. The CDR3 extends over 13 amino acids. V was pared by 5 bases and J by 1 base, with 1 base of the junction left unmatched. Germline CDR1 is DFQATT and CDR2 is SNEGSKA (reference sequence). The CDR3 coding sequence is TGCAGTGCTCGGACTAGCGGCACAGATACGCAGTATTTT. Residues: CSARTSGTDTQYF.

This clonotype was observed a few times. This chain uses TRBV2 with TRBJ1-2; 9 bases line up with TRBD1. Germline trimming cut 8 bases from V and 4 bases from J; bases unmatched to any gene: 14. Germline lookup yields CDR1 SNHLY and CDR2 FYNNEI. This CDR3 comprises 16 residues. CDR3: CASPSGQGIFGYGYTF. CDR3 sequence (DNA): TGTGCCAGCCCAAGTGGACAGGGGATTTTCGGCTATGGCTACACCTTC.

V usage is TRBV7-2 and J usage is TRBJ2-3, with D possibly TRBD1 on 6 matching bases. V was clipped by 8 bases and J by 1 base, with 19 bases between them. There are 16 residues in the CDR3. The germline V gene encodes CDR1 SGHTA and CDR2 FQGNSA. CDR3 nucleotides: TGTGCCAGCCAGCTACAGGGTCGTGTCGGCACAGATACGCAGTATTTT. Translation: CASQLQGRVGTDTQYF.

This clonotype was detected ten times or more. V and J are TRBV6-6 and TRBJ2-1, with 7 bases lining up with TRBD2. The length of the CDR3 is 15 residues. V shed 3 bases, J shed 5 bases, and the junction held 7 bases outside the gene matches. Germline V gene lookup returns CDR1 MNHNY and CDR2 SVGAGI (reference sequence). The CDR3 DNA reads TGTGCCAGCAGTTATGGCGGGAGTTTAGACAATGAGCAGTTCTTC. Protein sequence: CASSYGGSLDNEQFF.

This chain connects TRBV6-5 to TRBJ2-7, with TRBD1 matching 9 bases. Germline trimming cut 2 bases from V and 3 bases from J; bases unmatched to any gene: 2. The V gene's germline CDR1 is MNHEY and CDR2 SVGAGI. The CDR3 totals 14 residues. The DNA of the CDR3 is TGTGCCAGCAGTTACCGACAGGGGGGCTACGAGCAGTACTTC. This encodes CASSYRQGGYEQYF.

The table lists this clonotype with a few counts. V gene TRBV29-1 combines with J gene TRBJ1-5; D remains unclear. Germline V gene lookup returns CDR1 SQVTM and CDR2 ANQGSEA. Trimming took off 7 bases at V and 6 bases at J, with 13 bases between the two ends. There are 12 residues in the CDR3. The CDR3 DNA is TGCAGCGCCACGAAGGACGGTCAGCCCCAGCATTTT. Translation: CSATKDGQPQHF.

This clonotype was picked up many times. The chain carries TRBV7-2 and TRBJ1-2; D perhaps matches TRBD1 (6 bases). This CDR3 contains 15 residues. Looked up from germline, CDR1 is SGHTA and CDR2 is FQGNSA. Deletions cut 4 bases from V and 6 bases from J, with 18 bases between. CDR3 DNA sequence: TGTGCCAGCAGCTCTTACCGCACAGGGACGGATGGCTACACCTTC. It translates to CASSSYRTGTDGYTF. The variable domain in full, with the rest retrieved from reference TRBV7-2 and TRBJ1-2, is GAGVSQSPSNKVTEKGKDVELRCDPISGHTALYWYRQSLGQGLEFLIYFQGNSAPDKSGLPSDRFSAERTGGSVSTLTIQRTQQEDSAVYLCASSSYRTGTDGYTFGSGTRLTVV.

In this sample, this clonotype turned up a few times. V usage is TRBV10-3 and J usage is TRBJ2-1; TRBD2 matches at 7 bases. Trimming removed 5 bases from V and 9 bases from J; junction bases left unmatched: 7. The CDR3 has 13 residues. Germline lookup yields CDR1 ENHRY and CDR2 SYGVKD. The CDR3 DNA reads TGTGCCATCAGTTCCGGGACTACGGGTGAGCAGTTCTTC. It encodes CAISSGTTGEQFF.

The table lists this clonotype with a few counts. The chain couples TRBV4-3 to TRBJ2-5, with D uncertain. CDR1 LGHNA and CDR2 YSLEER come from the germline V gene. V gave up 0 bases and J gave up 3 bases, with 8 bases separating them. The CDR3 is 14 amino acids. The DNA for the CDR3 is TGCGCCAGCAGCCAAGATCACGAGAAAGAGACCCAGTACTTC. Its translation: CASSQDHEKETQYF.

This clonotype was seen a few times. The chain uses TRBV10-3 and TRBJ2-7, with D unclear. The CDR3 spans 12 residues. Germline values: CDR1 ENHRY, CDR2 SYGVKD. The V end lost 5 bases, the J end lost 0 bases, and 5 bases lay between the germline ends. CDR3 sequence: CAISQNSYEQYF. The CDR3 nucleotides are TGTGCCATCAGTCAAAACTCCTACGAGCAGTACTTC.

Many counts were recorded for this clonotype. The V and J genes are TRBV7-2 and TRBJ2-7; TRBD1 aligns across 9 bases. V lost 2 bases, J lost 4 bases, and 6 bases stayed unmatched. Germline CDR1 SGHTA, CDR2 FQGNSA. This CDR3 region has 15 residues. The CDR3 DNA reads as TGTGCCAGCAGCTTAAGTTTGGGACAGGGATACGAGCAGTACTTC. Protein product: CASSLSLGQGYEQYF.

This clonotype was recorded many times. The chain links TRBV7-9 to TRBJ1-2, with D maybe TRBD1 (5 bases). This CDR3 contains 16 residues. V was pared by 5 bases and J by 4 bases, with 20 bases between. The germline V gene has CDR1 SEHNR and CDR2 FQNEAQ (reference sequence). CDR3 sequence (DNA): TGTGCCAGCAGCAAACTTGCAGGGCAAGAATTCTATGGCTACACCTTC. This sequence encodes CASSKLAGQEFYGYTF.

The chain couples TRBV7-2 to TRBJ2-2; D is undetermined. There are 17 residues in the CDR3. The germline V gene has CDR1 SGHTA and CDR2 FQGNSA. V was clipped by 1 base and J by 5 bases, with 17 bases between them. The CDR3, as DNA: TGTGCCAGCAGCTTAGAGACCCATTCGTTCAATACCGGGGAGCTGTTTTTT. It translates to CASSLETHSFNTGELFF.

About this clonotype itself: With a much larger clone just one base away, this may be a read error. The chain has TRBV11-1 and TRBJ2-5, with D perhaps given as TRBD1 or TRBD2 (5 bases each). CDR3 length: 14 amino acids. V was shortened by 3 bases and J by 7 bases, with 15 bases between the two germline ends. CDR1 and CDR2 from the germline V gene are SGHAT and FQDESV (reference sequence). The CDR3: CASSLSAGRGTQYF. CDR3 bases: TGTGCCAGCAGCTTGTCGGCAGGGAGAGGGACCCAGTACTTC.

In its sample, this clonotype was seen a few times. This chain connects TRBV24-1 to TRBJ2-1; D gene unclear. Germline lookup yields CDR1 KGHDR and CDR2 SFDVKD. This CDR3 has 14 residues. Trimming stripped 5 bases from V and 2 bases from J, with 9 bases between. The CDR3 loop is CATSASQPYNEQFF. CDR3 DNA sequence: TGTGCCACCAGTGCTAGTCAGCCCTACAATGAGCAGTTCTTC.

In this sample, this clonotype turned up a few times. The gene calls are TRBV5-1 and TRBJ1-2; no firm D call. Per the germline V gene, CDR1 is SGHRS and CDR2 is YFSETQ. V dropped 7 bases and J dropped 8 bases, with 15 bases sitting between them. CDR3 size: 12 residues. Here the CDR3 reads CASSLEDEGYTF. The CDR3 coding sequence is TGCGCCAGCTCCCTTGAGGACGAGGGCTACACCTTC.

In its sample, this clonotype was seen many times. V and J are TRBV4-3 and TRBJ1-2, with TRBD1 matching over 9 bases. J was trimmed by 7 bases and V by 0 bases; bases with no gene match: 12. From germline, CDR1 is LGHNA and CDR2 YSLEER. The CDR3 is made up of 17 amino acids. The chain's CDR3 is CASSQELPHRGRGGYTF. The CDR3 DNA reads as TGCGCCAGCAGCCAAGAACTCCCACACAGGGGGCGAGGTGGCTACACCTTC.

This clonotype was observed a few times. The chain uses TRBV6-1 and TRBJ1-3; TRBD1 aligns across 7 bases. CDR1 MNHNS and CDR2 SASEGT come from the germline V gene. Trimming cost V 5 bases and J 3 bases; bases outside gene matches: 7. The CDR3 is 15 amino acids. The CDR3 nucleotides are TGTGCCAGCAGTTCGACAGGGTCCGGTGGAAACACCATATATTTT. It specifies CASSSTGSGGNTIYF.

The sample holds a few counts of this clonotype. Here the CDR3 DNA reads TGTGCCAGCAGTCTACGGGTTTTTCCTGAAGCTTTCTTT. Protein product: CASSLRVFPEAFF. The V gene is TRBV12-3 or TRBV12-4, the J gene TRBJ1-1; D gene ambiguous. V shed 5 bases and J shed 6 bases, with 13 bases lying between them. This CDR3 is 13 amino acids long.

There are many counts of this clonotype. The chain links TRBV5-1 to TRBJ2-7, with D unresolved. The CDR3 is 13 residues long. Between the trimmed V and J ends, which lost 0 bases and 4 bases, there was a span of 8 bases. Germline CDR1 and CDR2: SGHRS and YFSETQ. CDR3 coding DNA: TGCGCCAGCAGCTTGGAACCGGAGTACGAGCAGTACTTC. It yields the protein CASSLEPEYEQYF.

This clonotype has at least ten counts. The genes are TRBV11-1 and TRBJ2-5; TRBD2 matches at 11 bases. Germline CDR1 and CDR2: SGHAT and FQDESV (reference sequence). CDR3 size: 16 residues. The trim removed 5 bases at V and 5 bases at J, leaving 10 bases unmatched. Here the CDR3 reads CASSPTSGSRWETQYF. The DNA of the CDR3 is TGTGCCAGCAGCCCCACTAGCGGGAGCCGGTGGGAGACCCAGTACTTC.

The genes are TRBV12-5 and TRBJ1-1; the match to TRBD1 covers 8 bases. The CDR3 runs to 16 residues. J lost 4 bases, V lost 2 bases, and 9 bases had no gene match. Germline-derived CDR1 and CDR2 are LGHNT and FRNRAP. The CDR3: CASGLSGTGRATEAFF. The CDR3 DNA is TGTGCTAGTGGTTTGTCAGGGACAGGAAGAGCCACTGAAGCTTTCTTT.